This is a list of T cell receptor beta chains from one sample in a study of cytomegalovirus exposure and HLA in healthy donors. Assay: immunoSEQ multiplex PCR; the TCRdb copy retains only in-frame clones and omits some. The sample holds approximately 180,000 clones, about 90% seen once. The sequenced sample consisted of PBMCs. Receptors originate from a girl less than two years old in good health and CMV-seronegative. Both conserved end residues are part of each CDR3. The D gene is left open where the match is weak. A clone size is listed for some rows: how often the clone was seen (once, few, many), or a class if it is expanded.

V	D	J	length	size	CDR3	DNA
TRBV7-6	.	TRBJ2-3	18	.	CASSLGSALASRTDTQYF	TGTGCCAGCAGCTTAGGTAGCGCCCTAGCGTCCAGAACAGATACGCAGTATTTT
TRBV6-6	TRBD1	TRBJ2-2	15	.	CASSQRQGSTGELFF	TGTGCCAGCAGTCAACGACAGGGCAGCACCGGGGAGCTGTTTTTT
TRBV11-2	.	TRBJ2-3	15	few	CASSFRSGSTDTQYF	TGTGCCAGCAGCTTTCGTAGCGGCAGCACAGATACGCAGTATTTT
TRBV6-6	.	TRBJ2-5	15	.	CASSDLGQRTETQYF	TGTGCCAGCAGCGACCTTGGGCAGCGGACCGAGACCCAGTACTTC
TRBV27	.	TRBJ2-6	15	.	CASSLGLSGANVLTF	TGTGCCAGCAGTTTGGGACTTTCTGGGGCCAACGTCCTGACTTTC
TRBV10-2	.	TRBJ1-4	11	.	CASTPGEKLFF	TGCGCCAGCACTCCGGGTGAAAAACTGTTTTTT
TRBV6-1	.	TRBJ2-7	15	.	CASSLGTSSSYEQYF	TGTGCCAGCAGCCTCGGGACTTCCAGCTCCTACGAGCAGTACTTC
TRBV4-1	.	TRBJ2-2	17	.	CASSLRGGWANTGELFF	TGCGCCAGCAGCCTGAGGGGGGGGTGGGCGAACACCGGGGAGCTGTTTTTT
TRBV6-1	TRBD1	TRBJ2-7	15	.	CASSTSRQGGREQYF	TGTGCCAGCAGTACGAGCCGACAGGGGGGACGCGAGCAGTACTTC
TRBV2	TRBD2	TRBJ2-3	16	.	CASSVVASGNTDTQYF	TGTGCCAGCAGTGTTGTAGCTAGCGGAAACACAGATACGCAGTATTTT
TRBV15	TRBD1	TRBJ2-5	15	.	CATSRDRGRVETQYF	TGTGCCACCAGCAGAGACAGGGGGCGGGTTGAGACCCAGTACTTC
TRBV7-9	TRBD1	TRBJ1-1	15	.	CASSLTTQGAAEAFF	TGTGCCAGCAGCTTAACTACTCAGGGGGCGGCTGAAGCTTTCTTT
TRBV7-3	.	TRBJ2-1	16	.	CASSRKAGLGYNEQFF	TGTGCCAGCAGTCGAAAGGCGGGATTGGGCTACAATGAGCAGTTCTTC
TRBV7-9	.	TRBJ2-7	13	.	CFSKLGPAYEQYF	TGTTTTAGCAAGTTGGGGCCGGCCTACGAGCAGTACTTC
TRBV2	.	TRBJ1-3	13	.	CASSLGAGNTIYF	TGTGCCAGCAGCTTAGGGGCTGGAAACACCATATATTTT
TRBV29-1	.	TRBJ1-2	12	.	CSVDARGDGYTF	TGCAGCGTTGACGCCAGGGGAGATGGCTACACCTTC
TRBV6-6	.	TRBJ2-1	15	.	CASSYSSGSYNEQFF	TGTGCCAGCAGTTACTCAAGCGGAAGTTACAATGAGCAGTTCTTC
TRBV10-3	.	TRBJ1-2	14	.	CAIQAGWEDYGYTF	TGTGCCATCCAGGCAGGCTGGGAGGACTATGGCTACACCTTC
TRBV7-3	TRBD1	TRBJ1-2	14	.	CASSLSGGSYGYTF	TGTGCCAGCAGCCTCTCAGGGGGTTCCTATGGCTACACCTTC
TRBV5-1	.	TRBJ2-1	16	.	CASSFSSSGTRNEQFF	TGCGCCAGCAGCTTTTCTAGTTCCGGAACGCGGAATGAGCAGTTCTTC
TRBV5-1	.	TRBJ1-1	14	.	CASSGAGRNTEAFF	TGCGCCAGCAGCGGGGCGGGACGTAACACTGAAGCTTTCTTT
TRBV7-2	.	TRBJ2-3	15	.	CASSLGGPGTDTQYF	TGTGCCAGCAGCTTAGGGGGGCCTGGCACAGATACGCAGTATTTT
TRBV6-5	.	TRBJ1-1	11	.	CASKQNTEAFF	TGTGCCAGCAAGCAGAACACTGAAGCTTTCTTT
TRBV7-9	.	TRBJ2-7	16	.	CSSSHPRDTGSYEQYF	TGTTCCAGCAGCCACCCCCGAGACACTGGCTCCTACGAGCAGTACTTC
TRBV27	.	TRBJ2-5	14	.	CASSLSSGRAEQYF	TGTGCCAGCAGTTTATCCTCTGGCAGGGCTGAGCAGTACTTC
TRBV9	TRBD1	TRBJ1-5	15	.	CASSGTGDRHQPQHF	TGTGCCAGCAGCGGTACAGGGGATCGACATCAGCCCCAGCATTTT
TRBV21-1	.	TRBJ2-7	16	.	CASSKDTICSGSFQYF	TGTGCCAGCAGCAAAGACACTATATGTAGCGGGAGTTTCCAGTACTTC
TRBV29-1	.	TRBJ2-3	13	.	CSGRGIITDTQYF	TGCAGCGGCCGGGGAATCATCACAGATACGCAGTATTTT
TRBV7-2	.	TRBJ1-1	14	.	CASSPARGNTEAFF	TGTGCCAGCAGCCCTGCCAGGGGGAACACTGAAGCTTTCTTT
TRBV6-6	.	TRBJ2-7	15	.	CASSYLDYTAYEQYF	TGTGCCAGCAGTTACCTCGACTACACTGCCTACGAGCAGTACTTC
TRBV5-1	.	TRBJ2-5	14	once	CASGPRGIGETQYF	TGCGCCAGCGGCCCTCGGGGGATAGGAGAGACCCAGTACTTC
TRBV15	.	TRBJ1-1	17	.	CATSRGFRGDWNTEAFF	TGTGCCACCAGCAGAGGGTTCAGGGGCGACTGGAACACTGAAGCTTTCTTT
TRBV29-1	TRBD2	TRBJ2-7	15	.	CSVLGIAGHFYEQYF	TGCAGCGTTTTGGGGATAGCGGGCCACTTCTACGAGCAGTACTTC
TRBV5-1	TRBD1	TRBJ2-3	16	.	CASSLAAGGITDTQYF	TGCGCCAGCAGCTTGGCCGCAGGGGGCATCACAGATACGCAGTATTTT
TRBV5-6	.	TRBJ2-5	13	.	CASWRDSQETQYF	TGTGCCAGTTGGAGGGACTCCCAGGAGACCCAGTACTTC
TRBV7-3	TRBD2	TRBJ2-5	16	.	CASSLKSGRAGETQYF	TGTGCCAGCAGTTTAAAGAGCGGGAGAGCGGGGGAGACCCAGTACTTC
TRBV14	TRBD2	TRBJ2-5	18	.	CASSQSPGTSGGSETQYF	TGTGCCAGCAGCCAAAGTCCCGGGACTAGCGGGGGGTCAGAGACCCAGTACTTC
TRBV11-2	.	TRBJ2-5	13	.	CASSNEGSGEQYF	TGTGCCAGCAGCAACGAGGGTTCAGGGGAGCAGTACTTC
TRBV5-4	.	TRBJ1-2	14	once	CASSLDIALYGYTF	TGTGCCAGCAGTTTAGACATTGCCCTCTATGGCTACACCTTC
TRBV9	.	TRBJ2-1	15	once	CASSVRGSPYNEQFF	TGTGCCAGCAGCGTGCGGGGCAGCCCCTACAATGAGCAGTTCTTC
TRBV7-9	.	TRBJ1-2	15	.	CSSSLVLQGYYGYTF	TGTTCCAGCAGCTTAGTTCTTCAGGGATACTATGGCTACACCTTC
TRBV6-5	.	TRBJ2-3	13	.	CASSYEPTDTQYF	TGTGCCAGCAGTTACGAGCCCACAGATACGCAGTATTTT
TRBV15	.	TRBJ2-4	12	.	CATSRDRNIQYF	TGTGCCACCAGCAGAGACAGAAACATTCAGTACTTC
TRBV19	TRBD2	TRBJ2-5	13	.	CATATSGAETQYF	TGTGCCACCGCGACTAGCGGTGCAGAGACCCAGTACTTC
TRBV7-8	.	TRBJ2-1	14	.	CASSLVDSENEQFF	TGTGCCAGCAGCTTAGTGGATAGCGAGAATGAGCAGTTCTTC
TRBV4-1	TRBD2	TRBJ2-1	20	.	CASSLTGLAGGPGPYNEQFF	TGCGCCAGCAGCCTCACGGGACTAGCGGGAGGGCCGGGTCCCTACAATGAGCAGTTCTTC
TRBV4-1	.	TRBJ1-2	16	.	CASSQFWRSGGYGYTF	TGCGCCAGCAGCCAATTTTGGAGGTCCGGTGGTTATGGCTACACCTTC
TRBV5-4	TRBD2	TRBJ2-7	14	.	CASSPGLAPYEQYF	TGTGCCAGCAGCCCGGGACTAGCGCCTTACGAGCAGTACTTC
TRBV29-1	TRBD2	TRBJ2-5	16	.	CSVVWLAGGLQETQYF	TGCAGCGTTGTGTGGCTAGCGGGGGGTCTCCAAGAGACCCAGTACTTC
TRBV29-1	TRBD1	TRBJ2-4	13	.	CSVITGAANIQYF	TGCAGCGTTATTACAGGGGCAGCAAACATTCAGTACTTC
TRBV7-3	.	TRBJ1-1	15	.	CASSLMAGDYTEAFF	TGTGCCAGCAGCTTAATGGCAGGGGATTACACTGAAGCTTTCTTT
TRBV7-8	TRBD2	TRBJ2-1	16	once	CASSLGAGGPRNEQFF	TGTGCCAGCAGCTTAGGTGCGGGAGGGCCCCGCAATGAGCAGTTCTTC
TRBV7-9	TRBD1	TRBJ1-1	15	.	CASSLETGVNTEAFF	TGTGCCAGCAGCTTAGAGACAGGGGTGAACACTGAAGCTTTCTTT
TRBV11-2	TRBD2	TRBJ2-1	17	.	CASSLARGTSGRDEQFF	TGTGCCAGCAGCTTAGCCCGAGGGACTAGCGGGAGGGATGAGCAGTTCTTC
TRBV5-4	TRBD1	TRBJ2-5	16	once	CASSPEPGQGLKTQYF	TGTGCCAGCAGCCCCGAACCGGGACAGGGTTTAAAGACCCAGTACTTC
TRBV18	TRBD1	TRBJ1-1	14	.	CASSPDRGNTEAFF	TGTGCCAGCTCCCCTGACAGGGGGAACACTGAAGCTTTCTTT